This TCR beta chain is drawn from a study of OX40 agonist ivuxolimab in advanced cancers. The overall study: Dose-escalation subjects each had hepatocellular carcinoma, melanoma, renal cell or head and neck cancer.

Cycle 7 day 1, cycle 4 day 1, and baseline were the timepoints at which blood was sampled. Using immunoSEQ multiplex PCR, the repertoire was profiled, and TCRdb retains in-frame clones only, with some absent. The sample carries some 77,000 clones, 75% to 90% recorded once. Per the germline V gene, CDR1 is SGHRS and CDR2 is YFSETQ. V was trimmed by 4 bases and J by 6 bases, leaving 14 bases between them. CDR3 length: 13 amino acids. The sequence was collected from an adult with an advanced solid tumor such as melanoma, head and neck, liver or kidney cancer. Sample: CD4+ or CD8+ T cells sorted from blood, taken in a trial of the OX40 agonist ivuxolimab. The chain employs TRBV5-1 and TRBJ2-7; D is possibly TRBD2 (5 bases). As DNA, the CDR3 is TGCGCCAGCAGCCTACTAGAAAAGGGCGAGCAGTACTTC. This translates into CASSLLEKGEQYF. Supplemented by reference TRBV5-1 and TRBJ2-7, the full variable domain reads KAGVTQTPRYLIKTRGQQVTLSCSPISGHRSVSWYQQTPGQGLQFLFEYFSETQRNKGNFPGRFSGRQFSNSRSEMNVSTLELGDSALYLCASSLLEKGEQYFGPGTRLTVT.